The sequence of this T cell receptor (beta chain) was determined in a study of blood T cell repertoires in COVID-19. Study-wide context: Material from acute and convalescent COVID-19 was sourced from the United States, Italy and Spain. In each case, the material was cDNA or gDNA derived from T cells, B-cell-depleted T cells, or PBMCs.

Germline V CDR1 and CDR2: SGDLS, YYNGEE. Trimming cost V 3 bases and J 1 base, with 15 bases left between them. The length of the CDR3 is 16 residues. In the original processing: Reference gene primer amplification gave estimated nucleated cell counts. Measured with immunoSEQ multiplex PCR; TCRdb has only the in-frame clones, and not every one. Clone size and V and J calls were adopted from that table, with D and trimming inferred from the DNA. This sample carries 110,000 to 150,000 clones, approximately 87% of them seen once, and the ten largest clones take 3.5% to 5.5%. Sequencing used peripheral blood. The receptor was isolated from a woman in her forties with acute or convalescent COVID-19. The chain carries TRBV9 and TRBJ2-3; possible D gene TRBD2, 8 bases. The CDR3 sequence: CASSEGTAGGTDTQYF. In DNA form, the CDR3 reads TGTGCCAGCAGCGAGGGGACAGCGGGGGGCACAGATACGCAGTATTTT.